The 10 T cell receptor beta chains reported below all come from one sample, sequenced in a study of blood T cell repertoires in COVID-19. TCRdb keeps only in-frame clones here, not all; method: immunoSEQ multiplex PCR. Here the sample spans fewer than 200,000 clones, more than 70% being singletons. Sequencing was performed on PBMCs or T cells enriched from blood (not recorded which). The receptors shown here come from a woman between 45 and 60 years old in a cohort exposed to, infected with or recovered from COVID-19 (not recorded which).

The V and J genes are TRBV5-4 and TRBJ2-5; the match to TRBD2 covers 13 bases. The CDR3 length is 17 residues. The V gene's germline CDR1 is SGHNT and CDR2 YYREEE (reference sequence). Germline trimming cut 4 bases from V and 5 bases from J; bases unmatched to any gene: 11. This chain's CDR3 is CASSTGLAGARGETQYF. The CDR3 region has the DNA TGTGCCAGCAGCACAGGACTAGCGGGGGCTCGAGGCGAGACCCAGTACTTC.

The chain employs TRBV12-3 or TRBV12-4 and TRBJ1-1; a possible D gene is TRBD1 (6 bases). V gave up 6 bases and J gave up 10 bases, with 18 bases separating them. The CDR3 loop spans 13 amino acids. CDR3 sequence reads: CASSSRGGGVAFF. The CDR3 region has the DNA TGTGCCAGCAGCTCGCGGGGAGGGGGAGTAGCTTTCTTT.

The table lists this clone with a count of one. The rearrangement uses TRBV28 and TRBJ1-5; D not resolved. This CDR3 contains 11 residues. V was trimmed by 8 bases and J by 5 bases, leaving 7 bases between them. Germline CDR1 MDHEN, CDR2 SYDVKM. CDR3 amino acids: CASSEDQPQHF. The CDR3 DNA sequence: TGTGCCAGCTCTGAGGATCAGCCCCAGCATTTT.

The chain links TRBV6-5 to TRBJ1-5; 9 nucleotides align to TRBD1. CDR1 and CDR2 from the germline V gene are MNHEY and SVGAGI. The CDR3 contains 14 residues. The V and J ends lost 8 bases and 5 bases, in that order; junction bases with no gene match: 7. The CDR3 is CASGNTGGDQPQHF. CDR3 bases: TGTGCCAGCGGAAATACAGGGGGCGATCAGCCCCAGCATTTT.

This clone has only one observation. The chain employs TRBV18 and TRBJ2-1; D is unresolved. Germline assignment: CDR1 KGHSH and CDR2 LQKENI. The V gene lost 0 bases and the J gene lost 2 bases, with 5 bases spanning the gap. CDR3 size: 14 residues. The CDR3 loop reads CASSPPTAYNEQFF. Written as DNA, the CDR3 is TGTGCCAGCTCACCACCTACAGCCTACAATGAGCAGTTCTTC.

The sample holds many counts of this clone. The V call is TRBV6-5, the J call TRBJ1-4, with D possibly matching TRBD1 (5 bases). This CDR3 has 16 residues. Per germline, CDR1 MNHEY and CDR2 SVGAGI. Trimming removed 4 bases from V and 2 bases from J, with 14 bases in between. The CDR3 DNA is TGTGCCAGCAGTTTGGAGGGTCCAGGGACTAATGAAAAACTGTTTTTT. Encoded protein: CASSLEGPGTNEKLFF.

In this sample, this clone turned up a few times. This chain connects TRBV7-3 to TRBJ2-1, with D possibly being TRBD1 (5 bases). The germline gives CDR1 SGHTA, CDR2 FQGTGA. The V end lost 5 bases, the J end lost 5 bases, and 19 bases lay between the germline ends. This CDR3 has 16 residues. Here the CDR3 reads CASSPSGLQTNNEQFF. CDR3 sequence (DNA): TGTGCCAGCAGCCCGTCAGGGCTGCAGACAAACAATGAGCAGTTCTTC. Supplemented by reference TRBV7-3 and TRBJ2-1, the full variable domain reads GAGVSQTPSNKVTEKGKYVELRCDPISGHTALYWYRQSLGQGPEFLIYFQGTGAADDSGLPNDRFFAVRPEGSVSTLKIQRTERGDSAVYLCASSPSGLQTNNEQFFGPGTRLTVL.

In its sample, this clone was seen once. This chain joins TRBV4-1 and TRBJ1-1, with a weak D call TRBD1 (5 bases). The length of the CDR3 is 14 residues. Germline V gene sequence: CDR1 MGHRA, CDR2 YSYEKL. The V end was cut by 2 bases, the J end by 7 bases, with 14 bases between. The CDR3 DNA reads TGCGCCAGCAGCCAATTCGGGGGGTACCTTGAAGCTTTCTTT. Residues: CASSQFGGYLEAFF.

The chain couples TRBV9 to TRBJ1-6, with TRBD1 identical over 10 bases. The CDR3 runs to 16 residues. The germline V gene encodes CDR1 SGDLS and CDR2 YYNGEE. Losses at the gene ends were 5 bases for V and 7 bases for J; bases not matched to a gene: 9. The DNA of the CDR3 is TGTGCCAGCAGTCGGGACAGGGGAATCAGCAATTCACCCCTCCACTTT. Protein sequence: CASSRDRGISNSPLHF. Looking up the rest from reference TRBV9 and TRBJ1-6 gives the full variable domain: DSGVTQTPKHLITATGQRVTLRCSPRSGDLSVYWYQQSLDQGLQFLIQYYNGEERAKGNILERFSAQQFPDLHSELNLSSLELGDSALYFCASSRDRGISNSPLHFGNGTRLTVT.

The CDR3 sequence is CASSLVQGAAEKLFF. CDR3 DNA: TGTGCCAGCAGCTTAGTGCAGGGGGCTGCTGAAAAACTGTTTTTT. The V call is TRBV7-8, the J call TRBJ1-4; 8 positions agree with TRBD1. The CDR3 consists of 15 residues. V was pared by 1 base and J by 7 bases, with 5 bases of the junction left unmatched. Germline assignment: CDR1 SGHVS and CDR2 FQNEAQ.